Listed below are T cell receptor beta chains from one sample, sequenced in a study of CD8 T cells in ankylosing spondylitis. TCRdb re-called the 5' RACE reads with MiXCR, one entry per CDR3 protein. The sample records 310,000 or so distinct CDR3 sequences, 15% to 25% being singletons. Sequencing was carried out using blood, either unsorted or a sorted T cell fraction (not recorded which). These receptors all stem from a male donor with ankylosing spondylitis or in good health (not recorded which). The CDR3 runs from the conserved cysteine through the conserved F or W. The D gene is left open where the match is weak. Size is stated for part of the rows, as once, few or many counts, or as a class when the clone is expanded.

J gene: TRBJ2-3
D gene: TRBD1
clone size: -
V gene: TRBV28
CDR3 DNA: TGTGCCAGTGCGGGACAGGGTTTTTCAGATACGCAGTATTTT
CDR3 protein: CASAGQGFSDTQYF

J gene: TRBJ2-3
D gene: TRBD1
clone size: many
V gene: TRBV29-1
CDR3 DNA: TGCAGCGGCGTAACCGGGACAGGGGCAGATACGCAGTATTTT
CDR3 protein: CSGVTGTGADTQYF

J gene: TRBJ2-3
D gene: TRBD2
clone size: few
V gene: TRBV4-1
CDR3 DNA: TGCGCCAGCAGCCAGAATGAAGCGGGAGGGCCGCAGTATTTT
CDR3 protein: CASSQNEAGGPQYF

J gene: TRBJ2-5
D gene: -
clone size: -
V gene: TRBV10-3
CDR3 DNA: TGTGCCATCAGTGAGGTCCGAGGGGAGACCCAGTACTTC
CDR3 protein: CAISEVRGETQYF

J gene: TRBJ1-6
D gene: -
clone size: few
V gene: TRBV20-1
CDR3 DNA: TGCAGTGCTAGGCCCGGGGGCTCCTATAATTCACCCCTCCACTTT
CDR3 protein: CSARPGGSYNSPLHF

J gene: TRBJ2-1
D gene: -
clone size: once
V gene: TRBV11-2
CDR3 DNA: TGTGCCAGCGCCTGGGGTGGTGAGCAGTTCTTC
CDR3 protein: CASAWGGEQFF

J gene: TRBJ2-3
D gene: -
clone size: many
V gene: TRBV5-1
CDR3 DNA: TGCGCCAGCAGCCGCGGGTTAGATACGCAGTATTTT
CDR3 protein: CASSRGLDTQYF

J gene: TRBJ2-5
D gene: -
clone size: few
V gene: TRBV5-1
CDR3 DNA: TGCGCCAGCAGCGTCTACCAAGAGACCCAGTACTTC
CDR3 protein: CASSVYQETQYF

J gene: TRBJ1-1
D gene: -
clone size: many
V gene: TRBV12-3/TRBV12-4
CDR3 DNA: TGTGCCACCAGTTGGGCAGGGTCGAACACTGAAGCTTTCTTT
CDR3 protein: CATSWAGSNTEAFF

J gene: TRBJ2-2
D gene: TRBD2
clone size: -
V gene: TRBV27
CDR3 DNA: TGTGCCAGCAGTTCCGTTGCGGGGGCCGGGGAGCTGTTTTTT
CDR3 protein: CASSSVAGAGELFF

J gene: TRBJ2-1
D gene: TRBD1
clone size: -
V gene: TRBV3-1
CDR3 DNA: TGTGCCAGCAGCCAAAACAGGGGTGGCTACAATGAGCAGTTCTTC
CDR3 protein: CASSQNRGGYNEQFF

J gene: TRBJ2-1
D gene: -
clone size: few
V gene: TRBV19
CDR3 DNA: TGTGCCAGTAGCCCCATGTCCATGGATGAGCAGTTCTTC
CDR3 protein: CASSPMSMDEQFF

J gene: TRBJ2-2
D gene: -
clone size: many
V gene: TRBV29-1
CDR3 DNA: TGCAGCGTAGTCAGGGACACCGGGGAGCTGTTTTTT
CDR3 protein: CSVVRDTGELFF

J gene: TRBJ2-3
D gene: TRBD1
clone size: -
V gene: TRBV5-1
CDR3 DNA: TGCGCCAGCAGCTTGGAAAACAGGGGATCAGATACGCAGTATTTT
CDR3 protein: CASSLENRGSDTQYF

J gene: TRBJ2-2
D gene: TRBD1
clone size: -
V gene: TRBV12-3/TRBV12-4
CDR3 DNA: TGTGCCAGCAGCACCACCTCCGGGACAGTTCGCCACGGGGAGCTGTTTTTT
CDR3 protein: CASSTTSGTVRHGELFF

J gene: TRBJ2-2
D gene: -
clone size: -
V gene: TRBV7-3
CDR3 DNA: TGTGCCAGCAGCTTAGAGGGGTTTAACACCGGGGAGCTGTTTTTT
CDR3 protein: CASSLEGFNTGELFF

J gene: TRBJ2-2
D gene: -
clone size: -
V gene: TRBV12-3/TRBV12-4
CDR3 DNA: TGTGCCAGCAGTTTAGGAGATCCGGGGACCGGGGAGCTGTTTTTT
CDR3 protein: CASSLGDPGTGELFF

J gene: TRBJ2-1
D gene: TRBD2
clone size: -
V gene: TRBV7-6
CDR3 DNA: TGTGCCAGCAGCTCCATTCTAGCGGGGGCCTACAATGAGCAGTTCTTC
CDR3 protein: CASSSILAGAYNEQFF

J gene: TRBJ1-4
D gene: -
clone size: few
V gene: TRBV12-3/TRBV12-4
CDR3 DNA: TGTGCCAGCAGAATCGGGCACGGGGAAAAACTGTTTTTT
CDR3 protein: CASRIGHGEKLFF

J gene: TRBJ2-3
D gene: -
clone size: many
V gene: TRBV6-2/TRBV6-3
CDR3 DNA: TGTGCCAGCATTTCAGCCAGGGGCGCAGGCACAGATACGCAGTATTTT
CDR3 protein: CASISARGAGTDTQYF

J gene: TRBJ2-6
D gene: -
clone size: few
V gene: TRBV5-1
CDR3 DNA: TGCGCCAGCAGCTTGGAGGGCACTGGGGCCAACGTCCTGACTTTC
CDR3 protein: CASSLEGTGANVLTF

J gene: TRBJ2-2
D gene: TRBD1
clone size: few
V gene: TRBV29-1
CDR3 DNA: TGCAGCGTTGAGGGTGACAGGGCCACCGGGGAGCTGTTTTTT
CDR3 protein: CSVEGDRATGELFF

J gene: TRBJ1-1
D gene: -
clone size: -
V gene: TRBV27
CDR3 DNA: TGTGCCAGCAGTCCTCTTTCGCGGGGTGGGAGCATGAACACTGAAGCTTTCTTT
CDR3 protein: CASSPLSRGGSMNTEAFF

J gene: TRBJ1-1
D gene: TRBD1
clone size: -
V gene: TRBV7-2
CDR3 DNA: TGTGCCAGCAAGTCGGGACAGGGGAACACTGAAGCTTTCTTT
CDR3 protein: CASKSGQGNTEAFF

J gene: TRBJ1-1
D gene: -
clone size: -
V gene: TRBV7-6
CDR3 DNA: TGTGCCAGCAGCCTTAGACACAACAGTGGCACTGAAGCTTTCTTT
CDR3 protein: CASSLRHNSGTEAFF

J gene: TRBJ1-3
D gene: -
clone size: many
V gene: TRBV20-1
CDR3 DNA: TGCAGTGCTAGAGATCCCCCTGGAAACACCATATATTTT
CDR3 protein: CSARDPPGNTIYF

J gene: TRBJ1-1
D gene: TRBD1
clone size: -
V gene: TRBV29-1
CDR3 DNA: TGCAGCGGCCAGGGGGTAAACACTGAAGCTTTCTTT
CDR3 protein: CSGQGVNTEAFF

J gene: TRBJ1-1
D gene: -
clone size: -
V gene: TRBV20-1
CDR3 DNA: TGCAGTGCCCCTGGGAGGGTAGGAAGCACTGAAGCTTTCTTT
CDR3 protein: CSAPGRVGSTEAFF

J gene: TRBJ2-2
D gene: TRBD1
clone size: many
V gene: TRBV27
CDR3 DNA: TGTGCCAGCAGTTGGACAGGGGGCACCGGGGAGCTGTTTTTT
CDR3 protein: CASSWTGGTGELFF

J gene: TRBJ2-1
D gene: -
clone size: few
V gene: TRBV24-1
CDR3 DNA: TGTGCCACCAGTGAAGGCCCTGGGCTTTACAATGAGCAGTTCTTC
CDR3 protein: CATSEGPGLYNEQFF

J gene: TRBJ2-3
D gene: -
clone size: -
V gene: TRBV27
CDR3 DNA: TGTGCCAGCAGTTCGTATAGCGCAGATACGCAGTATTTT
CDR3 protein: CASSSYSADTQYF

J gene: TRBJ2-4
D gene: -
clone size: -
V gene: TRBV28
CDR3 DNA: TGTGCCAGCAGCGGACCGACGGTGAACATTCAGTACTTC
CDR3 protein: CASSGPTVNIQYF

J gene: TRBJ1-1
D gene: -
clone size: few
V gene: TRBV6-1
CDR3 DNA: TGTGCCAGCAGTGACAGGGCCGGCACTGAAGCTTTCTTT
CDR3 protein: CASSDRAGTEAFF

J gene: TRBJ1-5
D gene: TRBD1
clone size: -
V gene: TRBV10-3
CDR3 DNA: TGTGCCATTTCAACAGGGGGGCAGCCCCAGCATTTT
CDR3 protein: CAISTGGQPQHF

J gene: TRBJ2-5
D gene: TRBD2
clone size: -
V gene: TRBV6-5
CDR3 DNA: TGTGCCAGCAGTTCGGGACTAGCGAGGACCCAGTACTTC
CDR3 protein: CASSSGLARTQYF

J gene: TRBJ1-2
D gene: TRBD1
clone size: -
V gene: TRBV10-3
CDR3 DNA: TGTGCCATCAGTGAGTCGACAGGGGGCTATGGCTACACCTTC
CDR3 protein: CAISESTGGYGYTF

J gene: TRBJ1-1
D gene: -
clone size: few
V gene: TRBV5-1
CDR3 DNA: TGCGCCACCTCCATGGGGGTCCTGAACACTGAAGCTTTCTTT
CDR3 protein: CATSMGVLNTEAFF

J gene: TRBJ2-5
D gene: -
clone size: -
V gene: TRBV3-1
CDR3 DNA: TGTGCCAGCAGCCAAGTAGGTCGCCTCCAAGAGACCCAGTACTTC
CDR3 protein: CASSQVGRLQETQYF

J gene: TRBJ2-1
D gene: TRBD2
clone size: -
V gene: TRBV11-2
CDR3 DNA: TGTGCCAGCAGCTGGGGAGGGACTAGCGGGATAGCCCCCTACAATGAGCAGTTCTTC
CDR3 protein: CASSWGGTSGIAPYNEQFF

J gene: TRBJ2-5
D gene: -
clone size: -
V gene: TRBV7-9
CDR3 DNA: TGTGCCAGCAGGACACGTCTAGAGACCCAGTACTTC
CDR3 protein: CASRTRLETQYF

J gene: TRBJ1-2
D gene: -
clone size: few
V gene: TRBV11-2
CDR3 DNA: TGTGCCAGCAGCTTATCCGCGGGGTGGACATCCCCGCTGCCGGCTAACTATGGCTACACCTTC
CDR3 protein: CASSLSAGWTSPLPANYGYTF

J gene: TRBJ2-4
D gene: -
clone size: few
V gene: TRBV29-1
CDR3 DNA: TGCAGCGTGAGCAGGGACCTAGCCAAAAACATTCAGTACTTC
CDR3 protein: CSVSRDLAKNIQYF

J gene: TRBJ2-6
D gene: TRBD1
clone size: few
V gene: TRBV9
CDR3 DNA: TGTGCCAGCAGCGGGGATCCGGGACAGGGTAGCTCTGGGGCCAACGTCCTGACTTTC
CDR3 protein: CASSGDPGQGSSGANVLTF